This T cell receptor beta chain derives from a study of T cell responses to AZD1222 COVID-19 vaccine. Study-wide context: It was second doses at about 4 or about 12 weeks that were pooled.

Regarding the study as a whole: A mostly white British donor set with more females was recruited, and clonal diversity was possibly underestimated. Repertoires were sampled only after the peak T cell response. CD4 TCRs linked to vaccination spanned spike, dominating at 160-218 and 743-854.

Trimming pared 0 bases from V and 3 bases from J, leaving 12 bases between. Looked up from germline, CDR1 is KGHSH and CDR2 is LQKENI. CDR3 length: 15 amino acids. The assay was immunoSEQ multiplex PCR, and TCRdb's table has in-frame clones only and misses some. The sample yields about 99,000 clones, approximately 94% seen once. As concerns this clone: The antigen is not known.

V gene TRBV18 combines with J gene TRBJ2-7; no clear D. This sequence originates from an adult in good health. Sequencing used peripheral blood, obtained on day 0 of AZD1222 vaccination. CDR3 loop: CASSPPQVSNYEQYF. The CDR3, as DNA: TGTGCCAGCTCACCACCCCAGGTTTCCAACTACGAGCAGTACTTC.